This T cell receptor beta chain was captured in a study of blood T cell repertoires in COVID-19. Study at large: The United States, Italy and Spain supplied acute and convalescent COVID-19 samples. From T cells, B-cell-depleted T cells, or PBMCs came the material, which was cDNA or gDNA.

V was clipped by 8 bases and J by 5 bases; unmatched bases: 17. Germline CDR1 SGHRS, CDR2 YFSETQ. CDR3 size: 16 residues. The protocol was immunoSEQ multiplex PCR, while the TCRdb copy is restricted to in-frame clones and leaves out a portion. Among about 200,000 clones listed, more than 75% were seen once. The chain joins TRBV5-1 to TRBJ2-3; 7 nucleotides line up with TRBD2. This TCR derives from an elderly man with acute or convalescent COVID-19. The sample comprised peripheral blood. CDR3 in amino acids: CASSRTSGTQGDTQYF. DNA for the CDR3: TGCGCCAGTAGTCGAACCAGCGGGACTCAAGGAGATACGCAGTATTTT.